Shown below are 24 T cell receptor beta chains from a single sample sequenced in a study of blood T cell repertoires in COVID-19. Using immunoSEQ multiplex PCR, the repertoire was profiled, and TCRdb retains in-frame clones only, with some absent. The sample holds 200,000 to 250,000 clones, around 80% seen once. Sequenced input: peripheral blood. All receptors derive from a woman of 80 years or more with active or convalescent COVID-19.

The V gene is TRBV5-1, the J gene TRBJ2-3; D uncertain. Germline assignment: CDR1 SGHRS and CDR2 YFSETQ. With 0 bases removed from V and 5 bases from J, the gap between germline ends came to 10 bases. This CDR3 is built from 14 residues. The CDR3 loop is CASSLATVGDTQYF. Here the CDR3 DNA reads TGCGCCAGCAGCTTGGCAACTGTCGGAGATACGCAGTATTTT.

This clone was observed once. The chain joins TRBV5-6 to TRBJ2-7, with D possibly matching TRBD1 (6 bases). The CDR3 runs to 12 residues. Germline loops: CDR1 SGHDT, CDR2 YYEEEE. V lost 3 bases and J lost 7, with 11 bases in between. The CDR3, as DNA: TGTGCCAGCAGCTGGACCGGGACAGAGCAGTACTTC. The encoded protein is CASSWTGTEQYF.

V and J are TRBV27 and TRBJ1-2; 8 nucleotides line up with TRBD1. The CDR3 has 15 residues. V lost 4 bases, J lost 3 bases, and 7 bases stayed unmatched. Germline V gene data show CDR1 as MNHEY and CDR2 as SMNVEV (reference sequence). The CDR3 here is CASSSPATGDYGYTF. CDR3 DNA: TGTGCCAGCAGTTCCCCGGCGACAGGGGACTATGGCTACACCTTC.

The chain uses TRBV27 and TRBJ1-5; perhaps TRBD1 as D (6 bases). Looked up from germline, CDR1 is MNHEY and CDR2 is SMNVEV (reference sequence). The length of the CDR3 is 14 residues. Trimming left V 4 bases short and J 6 bases short, with 13 bases between. The CDR3 DNA sequence: TGTGCCAGCAGTTCGTTACAGGGATTTCAGCCCCAGCATTTT. Translation: CASSSLQGFQPQHF.

The chain is built from TRBV18 and TRBJ1-4; 8 bases map to TRBD1. This CDR3 comprises 17 residues. Germline CDR1 KGHSH, CDR2 LQKENI. The J segment lost 7 bases and the V segment lost 3 bases, leaving 13 bases of the junction unmatched. DNA of the CDR3: TGTGCCAGCTCACCGGGGACAGGAAGCTTGTTTGCTGAAAAACTGTTTTTT. Residues: CASSPGTGSLFAEKLFF.

This chain connects TRBV5-1 to TRBJ2-3, with TRBD2 identical over 7 bases. With 6 bases clipped from V and 5 bases from J, the junction kept 6 bases outside the gene matches. Germline V gene lookup returns CDR1 SGHRS and CDR2 YFSETQ. CDR3 length equals 13 residues. The CDR3 reads CASTLGGKDTQYF. The DNA for the CDR3 is TGCGCCAGCACCCTGGGGGGGAAAGATACGCAGTATTTT.

The DNA for the CDR3 is TGTGCCAGCAGCCCCCCGGGACAGGGGGAAGGTGAAAAACTGTTTTTT. The encoded protein is CASSPPGQGEGEKLFF. The J gene is TRBJ1-4, the V gene TRBV7-9; 11 bases map to TRBD1. Per the germline V gene, CDR1 is SEHNR and CDR2 is FQNEAQ (reference sequence). V lost 5 bases to trimming and J lost 7 bases; unmatched junction nucleotides: 9. CDR3 length equals 16 residues.

The rearrangement links TRBV19 to TRBJ1-5; tentatively, D is TRBD1 (5 bases). CDR3 length equals 14 residues. Germline CDR1 is LNHDA and CDR2 is SQIVND (reference sequence). Trimming shortened V by 6 bases and J by 6 bases, and 15 bases separated the two germline ends. The CDR3 DNA follows: TGTGCCAGTAGCGTGGCGGGGGGGGGTCAGCCCCAGCATTTT. Translated, it gives CASSVAGGGQPQHF.

V is TRBV9 and J is TRBJ2-1, with 12 bases that match TRBD2. J was trimmed by 7 bases and V by 0 bases; bases with no gene match: 11. CDR1 SGDLS and CDR2 YYNGEE come from the germline V gene. The CDR3 extends over 18 amino acids. The CDR3 reads CASSVAEGGTSGQNEQFF. The CDR3 coding sequence is TGTGCCAGCAGCGTAGCAGAGGGGGGGACTAGCGGGCAGAATGAGCAGTTCTTC.

J is TRBJ1-1 and V is TRBV11-3; 9 positions match TRBD1. This CDR3 comprises 16 residues. With V trimmed by 5 bases and J by 3 bases, 10 bases remained unmatched. Germline lookup yields CDR1 SGHNT and CDR2 YENEEA. Here the CDR3 DNA reads TGTGCCAGCAGCAGGAACACAGGGGGCCGGGACACTGAAGCTTTCTTT. This encodes CASSRNTGGRDTEAFF.

The chain carries TRBV5-5 and TRBJ2-7; the match to TRBD1 covers 10 bases. There are 15 residues in the CDR3. Germline loops: CDR1 SGHKS, CDR2 YYEKEE (reference sequence). V lost 1 base and J lost 2; bases outside the gene matches: 3. The CDR3 DNA sequence: TGTGCCAGCAGCTTGTGGGGGACAGGGGCCTACGAGCAGTACTTC. Translation gives CASSLWGTGAYEQYF. Based on the CDR3 plus reference TRBV5-5 and TRBJ2-7, the full variable domain is DAGVTQSPTHLIKTRGQQVTLRCSPISGHKSVSWYQQVLGQGPQFIFQYYEKEERGRGNFPDRFSARQFPNYSSELNVNALLLGDSALYLCASSLWGTGAYEQYFGPGTRLTVT.

J is TRBJ1-1 and V is TRBV18; 9 bases match TRBD1. The trim removed 2 bases at V and 7 bases at J, leaving 5 bases unmatched. The CDR3 totals 14 residues. Germline assignment: CDR1 KGHSH and CDR2 LQKENI. As DNA, the CDR3 is TGTGCCAGCTCACCATCCGGGACAGGGTTTGAAGCTTTCTTT. This codes for CASSPSGTGFEAFF. The full variable domain, with the rest looked up from reference TRBV18 and TRBJ1-1, is NAGVMQNPRHLVRRRGQEARLRCSPMKGHSHVYWYRQLPEEGLKFMVYLQKENIIDESGMPKERFSAEFPKEGPSILRIQQVVRGDSAAYFCASSPSGTGFEAFFGQGTRLTVV.

The V call is TRBV18, the J call TRBJ2-1; the D gene is possibly TRBD1 (6 bases). The CDR3 consists of 13 residues. Germline V gene lookup returns CDR1 KGHSH and CDR2 LQKENI. Between the trimmed V and J ends, which lost 6 bases and 6 bases, there was a span of 12 bases. DNA of the CDR3: TGTGCCAGCTCGTTCAACAGGGCCAATGAGCAGTTCTTC. This translates into CASSFNRANEQFF.

CDR3 loop: CASSRGLAGEVGELFF. The CDR3 DNA reads as TGTGCCAGCAGCCGAGGACTAGCGGGAGAGGTCGGGGAGCTGTTTTTT. This chain uses TRBV5-4 with TRBJ2-2, with 13 bases identical to TRBD2. V was clipped by 4 bases and J by 7 bases; unmatched bases: 7. CDR3 size: 16 residues. Germline V gene sequence: CDR1 SGHNT, CDR2 YYREEE (reference sequence).

The rearrangement uses TRBV7-6 and TRBJ2-7; 7 bases line up with TRBD2. The CDR3 runs to 16 residues. Per the germline V gene, CDR1 is SGHVS and CDR2 is FNYEAQ. Unmatched junction bases numbered 9, after V lost 2 bases and J lost 2 bases. CDR3 nucleotides: TGTGCCAGCAGCTTAAAGTTTAGCGGGCACCCCTACGAGCAGTACTTC. Amino acid sequence: CASSLKFSGHPYEQYF. Using reference TRBV7-6 and TRBJ2-7 for the parts outside the CDR3, the full variable domain is GAGVSQSPRYKVTKRGQDVALRCDPISGHVSLYWYRQALGQGPEFLTYFNYEAQQDKSGLPNDRFSAERPEGSISTLTIQRTEQRDSAMYRCASSLKFSGHPYEQYFGPGTRLTVT.

To note about this clone: A junction boundary mismatches the germline segment, possibly from a read error. The chain combines TRBV6-5 with TRBJ1-3; 9 nucleotides align to TRBD1. This CDR3 is 15 amino acids long. CDR1 is MNHEY, CDR2 SVGAGI, per germline. The CDR3 spells CASSYSPTGGSTIYF. CDR3 sequence (DNA): TGTGCCAGCAGTTACTCCCCGACAGGGGGAAGCACCATATATTTT.

The chain uses TRBV7-2 and TRBJ1-4; a possible D gene is TRBD1 (6 bases). The CDR3 is made up of 14 amino acids. The germline V gene has CDR1 SGHTA and CDR2 FQGNSA. Trimming cost V 2 bases and J 8 bases, with 12 bases left between them. CDR3 bases: TGTGCCAGCAGCTTAAATCCCACAGGGGAAAAACTGTTTTTT. Translating gives CASSLNPTGEKLFF.

This chain connects TRBV6-5 to TRBJ1-3; the D gene is possibly TRBD1 (6 bases). Germline CDR1 MNHEY, CDR2 SVGAGI. V was cut by 5 bases and J by 0 bases, with 11 bases left in between. CDR3 length: 15 residues. DNA for the CDR3: TGTGCCAGCAGTACACAGGGATACTCTGGAAACACCATATATTTT. This gives the protein CASSTQGYSGNTIYF.

The rearrangement joins TRBV6-2 or TRBV6-3 to TRBJ2-2; D perhaps matches TRBD2 (6 bases). In germline, CDR1 is MNHEY, CDR2 SVGEGT. V lost 6 bases and J 3 bases, leaving 17 bases between the germline ends. This CDR3 contains 16 residues. The chain's CDR3 is CASSKTGGRDTGELFF. The DNA of the CDR3 is TGTGCCAGCAGCAAAACAGGAGGGAGAGACACCGGGGAGCTGTTTTTT.

The genes are TRBV5-4 and TRBJ2-7, with TRBD2 identical over 8 bases. The CDR3 has 14 amino acids. V shed 0 bases, J shed 5 bases, and the junction held 4 bases outside the gene matches. Germline V lookup: CDR1 SGHNT, CDR2 YYREEE (reference sequence). CDR3 region: CASSLAGTRDEQYF. In DNA form, the CDR3 reads TGTGCCAGCAGCTTGGCAGGGACTAGGGACGAGCAGTACTTC.

The CDR3 DNA reads TGTGCCTGGAGTGTACAGGACAGGGGTGGCTACACCTTC. This sequence encodes CAWSVQDRGGYTF. The rearrangement uses TRBV30 and TRBJ1-2; 9 bases align to TRBD1. This CDR3 spans 13 amino acids. Germline assignment: CDR1 GTSNPN and CDR2 SVGIG (reference sequence). Trimming at V came to 0 bases and at J to 7 bases, leaving 3 bases not matched to a gene.

This clone was seen once. The genes are TRBV30 and TRBJ1-3; D not resolved. Germline loops: CDR1 GTSNPN, CDR2 SVGIG (reference sequence). The CDR3 is 15 residues long. V lost 0 bases to trimming and J lost 0 bases, with 9 bases between them. The CDR3 is CAWSVPASSGNTIYF. CDR3 nucleotides: TGTGCCTGGAGTGTACCAGCTAGCTCTGGAAACACCATATATTTT.

This chain connects TRBV5-4 to TRBJ2-5; no definite D call. Between the trimmed V and J ends, which lost 4 bases and 3 bases, there was a span of 13 bases. Germline V gene sequence: CDR1 SGHNT, CDR2 YYREEE (reference sequence). The CDR3 is 14 residues long. CDR3 DNA: TGTGCCAGCAGCCGACCCCAGCAGGAAGAGACCCAGTACTTC. Translating it yields CASSRPQQEETQYF.

This clone is a singleton in its sample. In nucleotides, the CDR3 is TGTGCCAGCAACCCCTTTTCTAGCGTGGAAGAGACCCAGTACTTC. Amino acids: CASNPFSSVEETQYF. The chain couples TRBV7-9 to TRBJ2-5; D might be TRBD2 (6 bases). CDR3 length: 15 residues. V was clipped by 7 bases and J by 3 bases, with 18 bases between them. CDR1 SEHNR and CDR2 FQNEAQ come from the germline V gene (reference sequence).